Sequencing of this TCR beta chain was carried out in a study of cytomegalovirus exposure and HLA in healthy donors (dated by TCRdb to between 2016 and 2019). Background for the entire study: According to an earlier analysis of a few hundred of the donors, about 170 million T cells yielded 90 million to 140 million unique TCR beta sequences and 276 Gb of sequence data. In addition to the first cohort of approximately 650 subjects, a separate validation cohort of 120 different subjects was used. Around 330 gigabases of sequencing data and roughly 81 million unique TCR sequences made up an early release that covered several hundred HLA-typed donors. In an earlier analysis of roughly 580 of the donors, high-throughput TCR beta sequencing was used to judge whether each TCR beta V gene segment behaved as functional or pseudogenic. To predict cytomegalovirus infection status, the study combined high-throughput TCR immunosequencing, statistical association of individual TCRs with disease status, and machine learning. To study patterns of TCR occurrence, a later analysis re-analyzed previously published TCR beta repertoires from more than 550 donors and added high-resolution HLA genotyping. A later genetic analysis took genome-wide SNP genotypes for about 55% of the 666 donors and used that subset as a discovery cohort. The study profiled the T cell repertoires of 666 subjects by immunosequencing and related them to cytomegalovirus serostatus. Both class I and class II loci were covered by HLA typing, at four-digit resolution. On average, roughly 200,000 unique TCR beta nucleotide sequences were sequenced per donor among a few hundred genotyped donors of the cohort, with roughly 19% of those sequences being non-productive. Among the roughly 390 genotyped donors, 81% belonged to the genetic ancestry cluster associated with self-reported Caucasian donors. The number of donors typed differed by locus, with 629-630 for A, B, C, DRB1 and DQB1, roughly 520 for DQA1, about 610 for DPA1, and approximately 470 for DPB1. The later analysis used no new phenotypic data to find candidate immune exposures, relying instead on TCR beta sequences and their occurrence across donors. Five DR-DQ haplotypes were treated as single units for association and clustering because of strong linkage in the cohort. Alongside the repertoire data, information on donor age, sex, ethnicity and CMV serostatus was compiled. Every discovery cohort repertoire had been produced on one sequencing platform. The study aimed to test whether cataloging public T cell receptors could reveal signatures of past pathogen exposure.

V and J are truncated by 4 bases and 9 bases respectively, leaving an intervening sequence of 7 bases. From the cysteine up to the phenylalanine, the CDR3 has a length of 10 residues. Left in the record is the CDR3 DNA by itself, 30 bases read in frame from the first base. CDR1 and CDR2, looked up from the germline V gene (reference sequence), are DFQATT and SNEGSKA. The cohort was made up of approximately 700 healthy bone marrow donors. At the time of sampling, all cohort members were nominally healthy, though unrecorded immune exposures were likely present. The donor was CMV seropositive and belonged to the group of some 290 seropositive cohort members. Each donor provided a peripheral blood sample, and peripheral blood mononuclear cells were used for TCR beta sequencing. The Qiagen DNeasy Blood Extraction Kit was used to extract genomic DNA from the blood cell samples. About this clone: The clone's antigen remains unknown. Per-base quality was not reported, and no clone a single base away is much larger than it.

Study-level results and caveats: In vitro tests confirmed that a few of the cytomegalovirus-associated TCR beta chains recognize cytomegalovirus antigens. A further reported finding was that TCR beta sequences accurately predicted the HLA-A and HLA-B alleles for most subjects in the first cohort. In the study, 150 to 200 TCR beta chains were listed as associated with cytomegalovirus. Because HLA typing was unavailable for some donors at each locus, only the typed subset was used in association tests. Most TCR sequences were seen in very few donors, while some public TCRs were found in many individuals. Roughly 15 rarely observed V segments, including chromosome 9 orphons, were excluded from the earlier analysis of approximately 500 of the donors because counts were too low. The authors suggested that the approach could potentially be generalized to other disease states and immunological phenotypes. Compared with the roughly 670-donor mean, donors in an Asian-associated ancestry cluster had fewer N-insertions in productive TCRs, according to a later genetic analysis. Sequencing depth was assumed to be roughly uniform across donors in the presence/absence analyses, though that assumption may not hold. In a later analysis, over 15,000 TCR beta sequences were associated with specific HLA alleles at a false discovery rate of 0.05. According to a later analysis, TCR association rates differed among HLA loci, with DRB1 alleles showing the most associated TCRs and HLA-C alleles showing the fewest. In a later genetic analysis, a missense DCLRE1C variant was associated with V-gene and J-gene trimming of TCR beta chains, and the association was replicated in an independent cohort. The classifier was reported to diagnose cytomegalovirus status with high specificity and sensitivity in both the original and validation cohorts. Linkage disequilibrium might explain the correlated functional status among segregating V segments, but an unknown experimental factor could not be excluded. The sequencing pipeline was judged likely to have produced a cluster of highly shared sequence variants as a technical artifact. In an earlier analysis of 587 of the donors, most TCR beta V segments were observed in productive rearrangements about 87% or about 30% of the time, broadly matching IMGT annotations. When HLA alleles, especially DR and DQ, strongly co-occurred, attributing TCR associations to individual alleles was difficult. Several of the top co-occurrence clusters appeared to be linked to parvovirus B19, influenza, CMV and Epstein-Barr virus, according to a later analysis. Because the 87-base-pair reads could not distinguish some IMGT-functional V segments, including TRBV6-2 and TRBV6-3, those segments were excluded. For the cohort, immune exposure information was limited to CMV serostatus. In a later analysis, HLA-associated TCR beta chains were found to be more clonally expanded and to have lower generation probabilities than equally common non-associated chains. Most CMV-associated TCR beta chains appeared to be HLA-restricted in a later analysis, and the HLA associations seemed to be driven largely by CMV exposure. The cohort was sequenced for TCR beta chains only, and without alpha or paired-chain data the features that could be detected were limited.

Receptor amplification or capture employed the immunoSEQ multiplex PCR assay. The multiplex PCR relied on a mix of 60 forward primers for TCR Vbeta segments and 13 reverse primers for TCR Jbeta segments. Amplification of the CDR3 region of rearranged TCR beta genes was performed with a multiplex PCR assay on genomic DNA. The amplified TCR beta libraries were sequenced on the Illumina HiSeq System as 87-base-pair reads. The authors' pipeline ran thus. A later analysis counted some 74 million unique TCR beta chains across the 600 to 850 repertoires, and around 12 million of these chains were shared by at least two donors. A nearest-neighbor algorithm error-corrected the raw reads and collapsed the reads into unique sequences, merging closely related sequences to remove PCR and sequencing errors. To assign V, D and J gene segments, CDR3 sequences were aligned to IMGT reference sequences. For a sequence to be retained, a match of at least six nucleotides was required to both a V gene segment and a J gene segment. Rearrangements were called productive when the CDR3 lacked stop codons and stayed in frame with V and J; all others were non-productive. Following IMGT convention, CDR3 was defined as the stretch from the second conserved V-encoded cysteine up to the conserved J-encoded phenylalanine. Sequences without an unambiguous match to a single V gene segment were excluded from the earlier analysis of about 600 of the donors. An earlier analysis of around 600 of the donors classified V segments as functional when productive rearrangements were above 56.7% and as segregating when the standard deviation between donors was above 5%. A statistical classification framework was built for diagnosing cytomegalovirus status from the catalog of TCR beta chain sequences. In a later analysis, V and J genes were assigned by comparing TCR nucleotide sequences against IMGT/GENE-DB human TR gene sequences. Using the TCRdist pipeline, a later analysis assigned CDR3 sequences along with most-parsimonious VDJ recombination scenarios. In a later analysis, each TCR beta chain was defined by its CDR3 amino acid sequence together with its V-gene family, and reads lacking a unique V-gene family were excluded. A later analysis removed roughly 590 highly shared, low-generation-probability nucleotide sequences to deal with suspected cross-contamination and a sequencing artifact. In a later analysis, a clonal expansion index for each public chain was calculated from normalized within-repertoire ranks of inferred template counts. In a later analysis, generation probabilities were computed using a VDJ recombination model fitted to out-of-frame rearrangements, and the results were checked against IGoR. In a later analysis, TCR-TCR, TCR-HLA and TCR-CMV co-occurrence was scored with hypergeometric tests, and a repertoire-size bias correction was applied to TCR pairs. In a later analysis, false discovery rates were estimated by permuting HLA or CMV assignments 20 times. In a later analysis, co-occurring TCRs were grouped with DBSCAN, and TCRdist sequence similarity was added when clustering was performed within HLA-allele-positive subsets. Co-occurrence clustering excluded repertoires with fewer than 30,000 or more than 120,000 public chains, plus five with anomalous nucleotide sharing. TCRdb's version of the immuneACCESS table is confined to in-frame rearrangements and falls short of the full clone set. An unresolved V gene accounts for under half of the shortfall where checked; the remainder is of unknown origin. That table gives V, J and clone size, and the DNA gave D and trimming. A total of some 220,000 clones appear in this sample, around 80% of them only once. The ten largest clones represent around 2.8% of the sample.

The V and J segments used are TRBV20-1 and TRBJ2-1; there is no confident call for the D gene. The sequence came from an older woman in good health and CMV-seropositive. Sequencing input: PBMCs. The CDR3 in this case is CSAIASEQFF. The base sequence is TGCAGTGCTATAGCTAGTGAGCAGTTCTTC.